Listed here are 23 T cell receptor beta chains from one sample, sequenced in a study of T cell responses to AZD1222 COVID-19 vaccine. Sequencing used immunoSEQ multiplex PCR; TCRdb keeps in-frame clones, though not all of them. The table records some 80,000 clones, 80% to 90% of them present only once. Sample: peripheral blood, taken on day 0 of AZD1222 vaccination. Receptors were obtained from an adult in good health.

This chain uses TRBV6-1 with TRBJ1-2; D remains unclear. CDR3 length: 12 amino acids. CDR1 MNHNS and CDR2 SASEGT come from the germline V gene. V was shortened by 0 bases and J by 8 bases, with 7 bases between the two germline ends. This CDR3 is CASSEAAGGYTF. The CDR3 DNA reads TGTGCCAGCAGTGAAGCGGCTGGAGGCTACACCTTC.

The chain has TRBV27 and TRBJ1-4; no definite D call. The ends were cut back, 2 bases at V and 8 bases at J, with 9 bases in the middle. Germline V gene sequence: CDR1 MNHEY, CDR2 SMNVEV (reference sequence). There are 13 residues in the CDR3. The CDR3 loop is CASSLEPWEKLFF. The CDR3 nucleotides are TGTGCCAGCAGTTTAGAACCGTGGGAAAAACTGTTTTTT.

Only a few counts were recorded for this clone. The chain is built from TRBV7-2 and TRBJ2-5; D not certain. CDR3 length: 13 amino acids. Germline V gene lookup returns CDR1 SGHTA and CDR2 FQGNSA. V lost 5 bases and J 2 bases, leaving 9 bases between the germline ends. The CDR3 sequence is CASSPVLQETQYF. The CDR3 DNA reads TGTGCCAGCAGCCCCGTCCTACAAGAGACCCAGTACTTC.

The chain employs TRBV6-1 and TRBJ1-5; D gene uncertain. Germline loops: CDR1 MNHNS, CDR2 SASEGT. Trimming stripped 3 bases from V and 5 bases from J, with 14 bases between. The CDR3 spans 15 residues. CDR3 in amino acids: CASSDRGARYQPQHF. DNA of the CDR3: TGTGCCAGCAGTGACCGAGGAGCGAGATATCAGCCCCAGCATTTT.

The chain combines TRBV5-1 with TRBJ2-1, with 9 bases matching TRBD1. The CDR3 runs 14 residues. The trim removed 6 bases at V and 4 bases at J, leaving 5 bases unmatched. CDR1 and CDR2 (germline): SGHRS, YFSETQ. CDR3 in DNA: TGCGCCAGCACACTGGGACAGGGATACAATGAGCAGTTCTTC. This sequence encodes CASTLGQGYNEQFF. Complete variable domain (other parts from reference TRBV5-1 and TRBJ2-1): KAGVTQTPRYLIKTRGQQVTLSCSPISGHRSVSWYQQTPGQGLQFLFEYFSETQRNKGNFPGRFSGRQFSNSRSEMNVSTLELGDSALYLCASTLGQGYNEQFFGPGTRLTVL.

This chain uses TRBV6-2 or TRBV6-3 with TRBJ1-5, with a weak D call TRBD1 (5 bases). The CDR3 loop spans 15 amino acids. Germline loops: CDR1 MNHEY, CDR2 SVGEGT. Trimming removed 2 bases from V and 5 bases from J, with 13 bases in between. The CDR3 protein is CASSYGQGGYQPQHF. Here the CDR3 DNA reads TGTGCCAGCAGTTACGGGCAGGGCGGTTATCAGCCCCAGCATTTT.

V and J are TRBV4-1 and TRBJ2-5, with 9 bases that match TRBD1. Germline CDR1 reads MGHRA; CDR2 reads YSYEKL. The junction had 10 bases not matched to a gene; V was cut back by 3 bases and J by 5 bases. CDR3 length: 16 residues. The CDR3 nucleotides are TGCGCCAGCAGCCACCTCACAGGGGGCCAACCGGAGACCCAGTACTTC. Translating it yields CASSHLTGGQPETQYF.

The chain couples TRBV10-2 to TRBJ2-7; 7 nucleotides agree with TRBD1. This CDR3 comprises 14 residues. Germline V gene sequence: CDR1 WSHSY, CDR2 SAAADI. V lost 0 bases and J lost 1; bases outside the gene matches: 0. This chain's CDR3 is CASSESGQSYEQYF. CDR3 sequence (DNA): TGCGCCAGCAGTGAGTCGGGACAGTCCTACGAGCAGTACTTC.

This clone was detected only once. V usage is TRBV3-1 (or the pseudogene TRBV3-2) and J usage is TRBJ1-4; no clear D gene. This CDR3 comprises 13 residues. Trimming removed 1 base from V and 7 bases from J, with 7 bases in between. Germline V gives CDR1 LGHDT, CDR2 YNNKEL (reference sequence). CDR3 in amino acids: CASSQGEGEKLFF. DNA of the CDR3: TGTGCCAGCAGCCAAGGGGAGGGTGAAAAACTGTTTTTT.

The chain joins TRBV27 to TRBJ2-7; TRBD1 matches 11 bases. Germline assignment: CDR1 MNHEY and CDR2 SMNVEV (reference sequence). The V segment lost 5 bases and the J segment 2 bases; nucleotides outside the gene matches: 8. This CDR3 spans 16 amino acids. CDR3: CASSPLRGQGAYEQYF. For the CDR3, the DNA is TGTGCCAGCAGTCCCCTCAGGGGACAGGGGGCCTACGAGCAGTACTTC.

This rearrangement joins TRBV6-1 to TRBJ2-1; D may be TRBD1 or TRBD2 (6 bases each). V was clipped by 4 bases and J by 2 bases, with 15 bases between them. This CDR3 comprises 16 residues. Germline CDR1 is MNHNS and CDR2 is SASEGT. CDR3 nucleotides: TGTGCCAGCAGTGTCATATTAGGGGGGCCCTACAATGAGCAGTTCTTC. Protein sequence: CASSVILGGPYNEQFF.

The chain links TRBV5-1 to TRBJ2-7, with 14 bases matching TRBD2. Germline V gene sequence: CDR1 SGHRS, CDR2 YFSETQ. CDR3 length: 16 amino acids. J lost 2 bases, V lost 3 bases, and 4 bases had no gene match. CDR3 sequence: CASSYGTSGSPYEQYF. The CDR3 nucleotides are TGCGCCAGCAGCTATGGGACTAGCGGGAGCCCCTACGAGCAGTACTTC.

The chain links TRBV19 to TRBJ1-6; D is unclear. The CDR3 is made up of 17 amino acids. Looked up from germline, CDR1 is LNHDA and CDR2 is SQIVND (reference sequence). With 6 bases removed from V and 5 bases from J, the gap between germline ends came to 20 bases. CDR3 nucleotides: TGTGCCAGTAGAAGACAAATTTCCAGCAGCAATAATTCACCCCTCCACTTT. Translating it yields CASRRQISSSNNSPLHF.

V and J are TRBV10-1 and TRBJ2-1; the match to TRBD2 covers 9 bases. Germline CDR1 WNHNN, CDR2 SYGVQD (reference sequence). The length of the CDR3 is 15 residues. J lost 1 base, V lost 4 bases, and 2 bases had no gene match. As DNA, the CDR3 is TGCGCCAGCAGTGGCACTAGCGGGTCCTACAATGAGCAGTTCTTC. This gives the protein CASSGTSGSYNEQFF.

This clone occurred a few times. The rearrangement joins TRBV19 to TRBJ2-1; 7 bases agree with TRBD1. The V segment lost 9 bases and the J segment 1 base; nucleotides outside the gene matches: 9. Germline values: CDR1 LNHDA, CDR2 SQIVND (reference sequence). The CDR3 has 15 residues. The CDR3 DNA follows: TGTGCCAGCGCTCTCTCGGGACAGTCCTACAATGAGCAGTTCTTC. Its protein product is CASALSGQSYNEQFF.

The chain is built from TRBV24-1 and TRBJ1-5; D is unclear. The V gene's germline CDR1 is KGHDR and CDR2 SFDVKD. This CDR3 contains 13 residues. The V end was cut by 5 bases, the J end by 4 bases, with 8 bases between. CDR3 DNA sequence: TGTGCCACCAGTGGTCTACCTAATCAGCCCCAGCATTTT. Amino acid sequence: CATSGLPNQPQHF.

The chain recombines TRBV28 with TRBJ2-1, with 10 bases fitting TRBD2. The CDR3 is made up of 15 amino acids. The V segment lost 6 bases and the J segment 4 bases; nucleotides outside the gene matches: 6. Germline V CDR1 and CDR2: MDHEN, SYDVKM. Here the CDR3 DNA reads TGTGCCAGCAGCTCCCCGGGACTAGCGTACAATGAGCAGTTCTTC. Translated, it gives CASSSPGLAYNEQFF.

For the CDR3, the DNA is TGTGCCAGCAGTTTAATGGAGGATCAGCCCCAGCATTTT. This gives the protein CASSLMEDQPQHF. The chain combines TRBV12-3 or TRBV12-4 with TRBJ1-5, with no clear D. V was shortened by 2 bases and J by 5 bases, with 7 bases between the two germline ends. This CDR3 is built from 13 residues.

The rearrangement uses TRBV28 and TRBJ1-5; D remains unclear. This CDR3 contains 17 residues. Germline assignment: CDR1 MDHEN and CDR2 SYDVKM. The V gene lost 1 base and the J gene lost 0 bases, with 13 bases spanning the gap. This CDR3 is CASSLFATPYSNQPQHF. As DNA, the CDR3 is TGTGCCAGCAGTTTATTCGCGACACCGTATAGCAATCAGCCCCAGCATTTT.

The chain links TRBV20-1 to TRBJ1-1, with unresolved D. Germline assignment: CDR1 DFQATT and CDR2 SNEGSKA (reference sequence). With 0 bases removed from V and 6 bases from J, the gap between germline ends came to 5 bases. The length of the CDR3 is 11 residues. The CDR3 loop is CSARELPEAFF. In DNA form, the CDR3 reads TGCAGTGCTAGAGAGTTACCTGAAGCTTTCTTT.

V is TRBV18 and J is TRBJ2-5, with 8 bases lining up with TRBD1. Germline assignment: CDR1 KGHSH and CDR2 LQKENI. The junction had 7 bases not matched to a gene; V was cut back by 2 bases and J by 5 bases. CDR3 size: 15 residues. CDR3 DNA sequence: TGTGCCAGCTCACCAAGCAGGGGGCGCACGGAGACCCAGTACTTC. Translated, it gives CASSPSRGRTETQYF.

The chain recombines TRBV5-8 with TRBJ1-2; 9 positions agree with TRBD1. Germline lookup yields CDR1 SGHTS and CDR2 YDEGEE. The CDR3 is 15 amino acids. Trimming at V came to 4 bases and at J to 2 bases, leaving 6 bases not matched to a gene. CDR3 loop: CASSPRTGANYGYTF. The CDR3 nucleotides are TGTGCCAGCAGCCCTAGGACAGGGGCGAACTATGGCTACACCTTC.

The chain joins TRBV28 to TRBJ1-5; 7 bases are shared with TRBD1. V lost 10 bases and J lost 5; bases outside the gene matches: 8. Germline CDR1 reads MDHEN; CDR2 reads SYDVKM. The CDR3 has 13 amino acids. The CDR3: CATFGQAYQPQHF. The DNA for the CDR3 is TGTGCCACCTTCGGACAGGCGTATCAGCCCCAGCATTTT.